This TCR beta chain is drawn from a study of beta chain features in type 1 diabetes. Expressed TCRB transcripts were sequenced because the isolated RNA had all been reverse transcribed beforehand. Method: immunoSEQ multiplex PCR; TCRdb's copy keeps in-frame clones and lacks some. The repertoire holds about half a million clones, with roughly an eighth as singletons. The germline CDR1 and CDR2 sequences are SNHLY and FYNNEI. The CDR3 contains 16 residues. Deletions cut 3 bases from V and 2 bases from J, with 15 bases between. The receptor's source is a woman younger than 30 in good health. The V and J genes are TRBV2 and TRBJ2-3; a possible D gene is TRBD1 (6 bases). Specimen: naive CD4+ T cells from blood. The CDR3 DNA sequence: TGTGCCAGCAGTGACCTCGGACAGCTAACCACAGATACGCAGTATTTT. Protein product: CASSDLGQLTTDTQYF.